A single sample is the source of the 29 T cell receptor beta chains below, sequenced in a study of CD8 T cells in Susac syndrome (dated by TCRdb to between 2019 and 2020). Library construction relied on the immunoSEQ multiplex PCR assay. RNA was extracted using the RNeasy kit, and roughly 0.5 to 1 microgram was reverse transcribed with random hexamers. TCRdb reprocessing: public reads trimmed at Q25 with fastp, clones called with MiXCR, in-frame beta chains kept. Entries that share a CDR3 protein sequence are merged under the most common genes and DNA. Present in this sample are about 130,000 distinct CDR3 sequences, around 96% of which were seen just once. Of the sample, 0.2% to 0.25% is held by the ten largest clones. The sequenced sample consisted of CD8+ T cells from PBMCs. These receptors originate from a human donor with Susac syndrome.

The CDR3: CASSSGQQSNQPQHF. In DNA, the CDR3 is TGTGCCAGCAGCAGCGGACAGCAGTCCAATCAGCCCCAGCATTTT. The V gene is TRBV9, the J gene TRBJ1-5, with D possibly being TRBD1 (6 bases). CDR3 length: 15 amino acids. Germline assignment: CDR1 SGDLS and CDR2 YYNGEE. Trimming shortened V by 4 bases and J by 3 bases, and 14 bases separated the two germline ends.

V and J are TRBV4-1 and TRBJ2-1; tentatively, D is TRBD2 (5 bases). The CDR3 has 16 amino acids. The V and J ends lost 1 base and 0 bases respectively, with 10 bases between them. Looked up from germline, CDR1 is MGHRA and CDR2 is YSYEKL. The CDR3, as DNA: TGCGCCAGCAGCCAAGTGGCCAGCGGCTCCTACAATGAGCAGTTCTTC. It encodes CASSQVASGSYNEQFF.

This clonotype was detected a few times. DNA for the CDR3: TGTGCCAGCAGTGAAGAAGCGGGGGGCACAGATACGCAGTATTTT. This gives the protein CASSEEAGGTDTQYF. The rearrangement links TRBV6-1 to TRBJ2-3; 8 bases are shared with TRBD2. V shed 1 base, J shed 1 base, and the junction held 1 base outside the gene matches. Germline V lookup: CDR1 MNHNS, CDR2 SASEGT. There are 15 residues in the CDR3.

The chain uses TRBV3-1 and TRBJ2-7, with 9 bases that match TRBD1. The J segment lost 3 bases and the V segment lost 1 base, leaving 7 bases of the junction unmatched. There are 16 residues in the CDR3. The germline gives CDR1 LGHDT, CDR2 YNNKEL (reference sequence). The CDR3 DNA sequence: TGTGCCAGCAGCCAAGGAGCCAGACAGGGGGACTACGAGCAGTACTTC. The encoded protein is CASSQGARQGDYEQYF.

The gene calls are TRBV13 and TRBJ2-7, with 9 bases aligning to TRBD1. Germline V gene lookup returns CDR1 PRHDT and CDR2 FYEKMQ (reference sequence). Germline trimming cut 5 bases from V and 0 bases from J; bases unmatched to any gene: 8. The CDR3 has 16 amino acids. CDR3 residues: CASSRGTGIISYEQYF. The CDR3 nucleotides read TGTGCCAGCAGCCGGGGGACAGGGATAATCTCCTACGAGCAGTACTTC.

The rearrangement links TRBV27 to TRBJ2-7, with 9 bases lining up with TRBD1. V was pared by 1 base and J by 4 bases, with 2 bases of the junction left unmatched. Germline loops: CDR1 MNHEY, CDR2 SMNVEV (reference sequence). The CDR3 has 14 residues. The CDR3 region has the DNA TGTGCCAGCAGTTTATTTGGACAGGGGTACGAGCAGTACTTC. It translates to CASSLFGQGYEQYF.

The CDR3 region is CASSQKDGSSGDTQYF. The CDR3 bases are TGTGCCAGCAGCCAAAAGGACGGTAGCAGCGGTGATACGCAGTATTTT. This chain connects TRBV13 to TRBJ2-3, with D perhaps TRBD2 (5 bases). Trimming pared 5 bases from V and 6 bases from J, leaving 21 bases between. The length of the CDR3 is 16 residues. Germline-derived CDR1 and CDR2 are PRHDT and FYEKMQ (reference sequence).

This clonotype was picked up a small number of times. V usage is TRBV9 and J usage is TRBJ1-1, with TRBD1 matching over 7 bases. Losses at the gene ends were 2 bases for V and 4 bases for J; bases not matched to a gene: 5. The CDR3 is made up of 14 amino acids. Per germline, CDR1 SGDLS and CDR2 YYNGEE. The CDR3, as DNA: TGTGCCAGCAGCGTGGGTCAGGGGGGCACTGAAGCTTTCTTT. Protein product: CASSVGQGGTEAFF.

The chain has TRBV5-6 and TRBJ2-7, with D perhaps TRBD1 (5 bases). The germline V and J ends were trimmed by 2 bases and 1 base, with 10 bases remaining between them. The CDR3 has 14 amino acids. CDR1 and CDR2 from the germline V gene are SGHDT and YYEEEE. The CDR3 here is CASSFITGSYEQYF. In DNA, the CDR3 is TGTGCCAGCAGCTTTATCACAGGTTCCTACGAGCAGTACTTC. Supplemented by reference TRBV5-6 and TRBJ2-7, the full variable domain reads DAGVTQSPTHLIKTRGQQVTLRCSPKSGHDTVSWYQQALGQGPQFIFQYYEEEERQRGNFPDRFSGHQFPNYSSELNVNALLLGDSALYLCASSFITGSYEQYFGPGTRLTVT.

The chain recombines TRBV13 with TRBJ1-5; D gene unclear. With 3 bases removed from V and 0 bases from J, the gap between germline ends came to 6 bases. This CDR3 spans 14 amino acids. The germline V gene has CDR1 PRHDT and CDR2 FYEKMQ (reference sequence). CDR3 sequence (DNA): TGTGCCAGCAGCTTCTATCGTAGCAATCAGCCCCAGCATTTT. It codes for CASSFYRSNQPQHF.

V and J are TRBV30 and TRBJ1-1; D possibly corresponds to TRBD1 (5 bases). This CDR3 has 12 residues. Trimming took off 8 bases at V and 1 base at J, with 11 bases between the two ends. CDR1 is GTSNPN and CDR2 is SVGIG in the germline V gene (reference sequence). CDR3 loop: CAGADRNTEAFF. For the CDR3, the DNA is TGTGCCGGGGCCGACAGGAACACTGAAGCTTTCTTT.

This rearrangement joins TRBV28 to TRBJ2-7, with D unresolved. CDR1 and CDR2 from the germline V gene are MDHEN and SYDVKM. The CDR3 is 13 residues long. The ends were cut back, 6 bases at V and 5 bases at J, with 14 bases in the middle. For the CDR3, the DNA is TGTGCCAGCAGAACCAACGGAGAGGACGAGCAGTACTTC. It codes for CASRTNGEDEQYF. Supplemented by reference TRBV28 and TRBJ2-7, the full variable domain reads DVKVTQSSRYLVKRTGEKVFLECVQDMDHENMFWYRQDPGLGLRLIYFSYDVKMKEKGDIPEGYSVSREKKERFSLILESASTNQTSMYLCASRTNGEDEQYFGPGTRLTVT.

The chain joins TRBV6-5 to TRBJ2-5, with D possibly matching TRBD2 (5 bases). Germline V gene data show CDR1 as MNHEY and CDR2 as SVGAGI. The V end lost 6 bases, the J end lost 5 bases, and 10 bases lay between the germline ends. This CDR3 contains 12 residues. The CDR3 loop is CASSTREETQYF. The CDR3 DNA reads as TGTGCCAGCAGCACGAGGGAGGAGACCCAGTACTTC.

V usage is TRBV6-6 and J usage is TRBJ1-1; weak D call: TRBD1 (5 bases). Germline assignment: CDR1 MNHNY and CDR2 SVGAGI (reference sequence). This CDR3 is built from 15 residues. Trimming stripped 8 bases from V and 0 bases from J, with 16 bases between. The CDR3 reads CASLQRAGLNTEAFF. The CDR3 DNA reads as TGTGCCAGCCTGCAGCGAGCAGGGTTGAACACTGAAGCTTTCTTT.

The J gene is TRBJ2-7, the V gene TRBV30, with a weak D call TRBD1 (6 bases). The CDR3 has 14 amino acids. The germline V gene has CDR1 GTSNPN and CDR2 SVGIG (reference sequence). The germline V and J ends were trimmed by 2 bases and 3 bases, with 14 bases remaining between them. CDR3 nucleotides: TGTGCCTGGAGTTCGGGGCAGGGGAGCTACGAGCAGTACTTC. It is translated as CAWSSGQGSYEQYF.

Only one count was recorded for this clonotype. The gene calls are TRBV12-3 or TRBV12-4 and TRBJ1-5, with D possibly being TRBD1 (5 bases). This CDR3 has 14 residues. The germline V and J ends were trimmed by 6 bases and 1 base, with 10 bases remaining between them. DNA for the CDR3: TGTGCCAGCAGATGGGGCTGGAGCAATCAGCCCCAGCATTTT. As protein: CASRWGWSNQPQHF.

This clonotype was observed once. The rearrangement links TRBV12-3 or TRBV12-4 to TRBJ1-5, with D tentatively TRBD1 (5 bases). There are 15 residues in the CDR3. V dropped 5 bases and J dropped 3 bases, with 14 bases sitting between them. DNA of the CDR3: TGTGCCAGCAGTCGTCGGGGGGTGGTCAATCAGCCCCAGCATTTT. The encoded protein is CASSRRGVVNQPQHF.

The chain employs TRBV3-1 and TRBJ1-1, with no clear D. The CDR3 sequence is 11 residues long. Trimming stripped 5 bases from V and 10 bases from J, with 11 bases between. Germline V gene data show CDR1 as LGHDT and CDR2 as YNNKEL (reference sequence). CDR3 nucleotide sequence: TGTGCCAGCAGCGGAAGTCTGCTAGCTTTCTTT. Its translation is CASSGSLLAFF.

The chain is built from TRBV5-1 and TRBJ1-1, with D maybe TRBD1 (6 bases). Germline V gene sequence: CDR1 SGHRS, CDR2 YFSETQ. This CDR3 contains 15 residues. Trimming took 4 bases from V and 6 from J, leaving 19 bases between them. Here the CDR3 DNA reads TGCGCCAGCAGCCCGGAGGGAGGGGGTGTCGCTGAAGCTTTCTTT. The encoded protein is CASSPEGGGVAEAFF. The entire variable domain, with the rest obtained from reference TRBV5-1 and TRBJ1-1, is as follows: KAGVTQTPRYLIKTRGQQVTLSCSPISGHRSVSWYQQTPGQGLQFLFEYFSETQRNKGNFPGRFSGRQFSNSRSEMNVSTLELGDSALYLCASSPEGGGVAEAFFGQGTRLTVV.

The chain is built from TRBV4-3 and TRBJ1-2, with D tentatively TRBD1 (5 bases). Germline assignment: CDR1 LGHNA and CDR2 YSLEER. Trimming shortened V by 4 bases and J by 6 bases, and 18 bases separated the two germline ends. There are 15 residues in the CDR3. CDR3 sequence: CASSPRGGGANGYTF. CDR3 coding DNA: TGCGCCAGCAGCCCACGAGGCGGGGGTGCCAATGGCTACACCTTC.

This clonotype came up a few times. J is TRBJ2-7 and V is TRBV9, with TRBD2 matching 10 bases. Germline V gene data show CDR1 as SGDLS and CDR2 as YYNGEE. The CDR3 spans 14 residues. V trimming: 4 bases; J trimming: 1 base; junction bases outside the gene matches: 2. CDR3 in amino acids: CASSPAGGSYEQYF. The CDR3 DNA sequence: TGTGCCAGCAGCCCAGCGGGAGGGTCCTACGAGCAGTACTTC.

The chain is built from TRBV30 and TRBJ2-2, with 10 positions matching TRBD1. V was clipped by 5 bases and J by 7 bases; unmatched bases: 4. Germline lookup yields CDR1 GTSNPN and CDR2 SVGIG (reference sequence). CDR3 length: 13 amino acids. In DNA, the CDR3 is TGTGCCTGGGGGACAGGGGTTGGCGGGGAGCTGTTTTTT. Translated, it gives CAWGTGVGGELFF.

The chain employs TRBV20-1 and TRBJ1-5; D is perhaps TRBD1 (5 bases). V was trimmed by 5 bases and J by 0 bases, leaving 11 bases between them. This CDR3 is 14 amino acids long. Germline V CDR1 and CDR2: DFQATT, SNEGSKA (reference sequence). The CDR3 bases are TGCAGTGCTCGCCCGGGGGATAGCAATCAGCCCCAGCATTTT. Its translation is CSARPGDSNQPQHF.

J is TRBJ1-2 and V is TRBV5-4; TRBD1 matches at 11 bases. This CDR3 has 13 amino acids. V was clipped by 0 bases and J by 8 bases; unmatched bases: 0. Germline V CDR1 and CDR2: SGHNT, YYREEE (reference sequence). The CDR3 bases are TGTGCCAGCAGCTTGGGGACAGGGGGCGGCTACACCTTC. This codes for CASSLGTGGGYTF.

The chain joins TRBV6-4 to TRBJ2-1, with unresolved D. This CDR3 has 11 residues. Germline lookup yields CDR1 MRHNA and CDR2 SNTAGT. V was pared by 4 bases and J by 9 bases, with 7 bases between. The CDR3 is CASSVGSEQFF. In DNA form, the CDR3 reads TGTGCCAGCAGTGTAGGGTCTGAGCAGTTCTTC.

This clonotype showed up just once. The chain is built from TRBV14 and TRBJ2-1; weak D call: TRBD2 (6 bases). The CDR3 loop spans 13 amino acids. In germline, CDR1 is SGHDN, CDR2 FVKESK. The ends were cut back, 3 bases at V and 8 bases at J, with 11 bases in the middle. CDR3 coding DNA: TGTGCCAGCAGCCATTTCTGGGAGGATGAGCAGTTCTTC. It codes for CASSHFWEDEQFF. The full variable domain, with the rest looked up from reference TRBV14 and TRBJ2-1, is EAGVTQFPSHSVIEKGQTVTLRCDPISGHDNLYWYRRVMGKEIKFLLHFVKESKQDESGMPNNRFLAERTGGTYSTLKVQPAELEDSGVYFCASSHFWEDEQFFGPGTRLTVL.

The chain links TRBV29-1 to TRBJ2-2; 10 positions match TRBD1. V was pared by 2 bases and J by 5 bases, with 2 bases of the junction left unmatched. This CDR3 has 14 amino acids. The germline V gene encodes CDR1 SQVTM and CDR2 ANQGSEA. CDR3 DNA sequence: TGCAGCGTTGAACCGGGACAGGGGACCGGGGAGCTGTTTTTT. It specifies CSVEPGQGTGELFF.

The V call is TRBV12-3 or TRBV12-4, the J call TRBJ1-2; 7 positions match TRBD1. The V and J ends lost 8 bases and 6 bases, in that order; junction bases with no gene match: 6. The CDR3 consists of 12 residues. CDR3 nucleotide sequence: TGTGCCAGCTCCGACAGGGACCATGGCTACACCTTC. Translation gives CASSDRDHGYTF.

The chain combines TRBV20-1 with TRBJ2-5, with TRBD2 matching 16 bases. The CDR3 sequence is 17 residues long. The germline V gene encodes CDR1 DFQATT and CDR2 SNEGSKA (reference sequence). The V gene end was trimmed by 4 bases and the J gene end by 5 bases; junction bases not matched to a gene: 10. As DNA, the CDR3 is TGCAGTGCTACCCTAGGGACTAGCGGGAGGGCCGCGGAGACCCAGTACTTC. It is translated as CSATLGTSGRAAETQYF.